The following is a TCR beta chain sequence with its context. This sample was included in a study of circulating and synovial CD4+ cells in juvenile arthritis. TCRdb's table, derived via immunoSEQ multiplex PCR, lists solely in-frame clones and lacks some. The sample includes fewer than 40,000 clones, 93% of them seen just once. Trimming cost V 5 bases and J 2 bases, with 28 bases left between them. Germline V lookup: CDR1 SQVTM, CDR2 ANQGSEA. The CDR3 length is 18 residues. Donors were patients with active juvenile idiopathic arthritis. The chain recombines TRBV29-1 with TRBJ2-7; D perhaps matches TRBD1 (5 bases). This receptor was obtained from a human donor with juvenile idiopathic arthritis. The source material was CD4+ T cells from blood. Here the CDR3 reads CSVLIRPGSISIPYEQYF. The CDR3 nucleotides read TGCAGCGTTTTAATCCGCCCAGGGTCCATTAGTATCCCCTACGAGCAGTACTTC.